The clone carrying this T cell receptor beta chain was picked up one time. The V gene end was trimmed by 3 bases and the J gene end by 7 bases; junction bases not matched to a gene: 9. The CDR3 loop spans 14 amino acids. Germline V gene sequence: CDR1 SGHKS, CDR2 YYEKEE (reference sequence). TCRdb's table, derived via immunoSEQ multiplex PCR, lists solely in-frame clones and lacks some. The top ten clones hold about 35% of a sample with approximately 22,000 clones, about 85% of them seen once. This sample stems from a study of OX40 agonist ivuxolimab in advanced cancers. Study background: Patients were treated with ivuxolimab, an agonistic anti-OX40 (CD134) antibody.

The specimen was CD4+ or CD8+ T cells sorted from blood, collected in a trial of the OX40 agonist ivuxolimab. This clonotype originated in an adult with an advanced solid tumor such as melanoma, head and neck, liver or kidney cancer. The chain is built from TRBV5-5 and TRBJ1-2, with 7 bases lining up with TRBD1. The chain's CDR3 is CASSYRQGSPGYTF. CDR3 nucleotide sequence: TGTGCCAGCAGCTATAGACAGGGTAGTCCTGGCTACACCTTC.